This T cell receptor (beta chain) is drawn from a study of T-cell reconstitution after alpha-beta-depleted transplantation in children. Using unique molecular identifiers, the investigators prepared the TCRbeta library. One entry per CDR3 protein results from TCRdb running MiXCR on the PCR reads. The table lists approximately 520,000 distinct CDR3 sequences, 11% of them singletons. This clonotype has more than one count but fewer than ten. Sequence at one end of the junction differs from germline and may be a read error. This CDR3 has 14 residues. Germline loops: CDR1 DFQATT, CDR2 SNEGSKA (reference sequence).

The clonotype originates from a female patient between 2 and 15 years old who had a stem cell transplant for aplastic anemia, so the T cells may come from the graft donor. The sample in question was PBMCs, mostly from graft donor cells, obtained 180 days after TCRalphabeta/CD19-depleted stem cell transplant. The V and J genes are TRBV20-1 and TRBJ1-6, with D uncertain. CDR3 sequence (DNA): TGCAGTGCTCCCGTCCCCTCCTTTAATTCACCCCTCCACTTT. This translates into CSAPVPSFNSPLHF.